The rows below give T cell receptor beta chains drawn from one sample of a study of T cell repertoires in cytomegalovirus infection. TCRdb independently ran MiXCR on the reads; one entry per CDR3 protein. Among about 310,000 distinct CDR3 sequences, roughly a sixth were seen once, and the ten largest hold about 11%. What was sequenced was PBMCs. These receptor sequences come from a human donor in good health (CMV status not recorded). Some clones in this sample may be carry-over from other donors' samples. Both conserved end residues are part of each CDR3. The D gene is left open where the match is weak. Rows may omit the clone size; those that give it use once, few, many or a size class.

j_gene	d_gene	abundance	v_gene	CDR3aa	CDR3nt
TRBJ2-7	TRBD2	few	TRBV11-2	CASRVPGLAVAEQYF	TGTGCCAGCAGGGTTCCAGGACTAGCGGTTGCGGAGCAGTACTTC
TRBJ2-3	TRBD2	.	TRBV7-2	CASSFPGLAGQYF	TGTGCCAGCAGCTTTCCGGGACTAGCGGGGCAGTATTTT
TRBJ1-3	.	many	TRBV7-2	CASSSQGSSGNTIYF	TGTGCCAGCAGCTCACAGGGTAGCTCTGGAAACACCATATATTTT
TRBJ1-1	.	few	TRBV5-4	CASSLGGENEAFF	TGTGCCAGCAGCCTTGGGGGGGAGAATGAAGCTTTCTTT
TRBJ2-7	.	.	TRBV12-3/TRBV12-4	CASRPDTYEQYF	TGTGCCAGCAGACCGGACACTTACGAGCAGTACTTC
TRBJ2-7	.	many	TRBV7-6	CASSQYPYKGKGNEQYF	TGTGCCAGCAGCCAATACCCCTACAAGGGGAAGGGTAACGAGCAGTACTTC
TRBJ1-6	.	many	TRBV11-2	CASSSLVLSSPLHF	TGTGCCAGCAGCTCCCTTGTATTGAGTTCACCCCTCCACTTT
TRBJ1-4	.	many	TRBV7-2	CASSRQVRRTTNEKLFF	TGTGCCAGCAGCAGACAGGTCCGAAGAACAACTAATGAAAAACTGTTTTTT
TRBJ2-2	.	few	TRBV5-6	CASSPRRDGGPTGELFF	TGTGCCAGCAGCCCCCGGAGGGACGGGGGGCCCACCGGGGAGCTGTTTTTT
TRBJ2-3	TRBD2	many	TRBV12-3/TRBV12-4	CASSLASGGEDTQYF	TGTGCCAGCAGTTTGGCTAGCGGGGGGGAAGATACGCAGTATTTT
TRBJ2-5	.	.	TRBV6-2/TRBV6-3	CASSDYRETQYF	TGTGCCAGCAGCGACTATCGAGAGACCCAGTACTTC
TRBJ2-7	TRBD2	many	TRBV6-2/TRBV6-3	CASSFPVTSGAVYEQYF	TGTGCCAGCAGTTTCCCTGTGACTAGCGGGGCGGTCTACGAGCAGTACTTC
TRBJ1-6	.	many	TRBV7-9	CASSPIRGANSPLHF	TGTGCCAGCAGCCCCATCCGGGGCGCAAATTCACCCCTCCACTTT
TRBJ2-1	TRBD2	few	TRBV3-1	CASSQDFGLAGGIHEQFF	TGTGCCAGCAGCCAAGATTTCGGACTAGCGGGGGGGATACATGAGCAGTTCTTC
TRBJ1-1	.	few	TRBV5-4	CASSQARVPEAFF	TGTGCCAGCAGCCAGGCCCGGGTCCCTGAAGCTTTCTTT
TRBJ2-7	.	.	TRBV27	CASSSVGSTYEQYF	TGTGCCAGCAGTTCTGTCGGGTCTACCTACGAGCAGTACTTC